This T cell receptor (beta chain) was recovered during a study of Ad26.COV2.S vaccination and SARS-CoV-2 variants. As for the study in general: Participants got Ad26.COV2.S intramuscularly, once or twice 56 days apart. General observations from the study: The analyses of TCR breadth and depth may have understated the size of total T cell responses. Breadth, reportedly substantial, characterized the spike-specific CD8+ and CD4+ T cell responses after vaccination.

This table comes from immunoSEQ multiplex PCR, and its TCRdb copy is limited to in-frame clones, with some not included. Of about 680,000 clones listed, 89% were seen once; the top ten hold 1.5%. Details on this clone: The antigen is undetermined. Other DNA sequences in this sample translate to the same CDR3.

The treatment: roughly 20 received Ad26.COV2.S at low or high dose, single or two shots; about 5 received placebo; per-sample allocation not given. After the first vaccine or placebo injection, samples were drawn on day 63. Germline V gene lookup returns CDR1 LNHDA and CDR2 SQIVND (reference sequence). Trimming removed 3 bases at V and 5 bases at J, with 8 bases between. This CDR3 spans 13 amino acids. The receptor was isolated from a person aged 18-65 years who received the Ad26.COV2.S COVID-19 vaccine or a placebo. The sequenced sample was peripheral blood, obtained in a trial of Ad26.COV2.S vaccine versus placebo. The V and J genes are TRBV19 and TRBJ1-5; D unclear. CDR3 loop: CASSMGRDQPQHF. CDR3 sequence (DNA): TGTGCCAGTAGTATGGGTAGGGATCAGCCCCAGCATTTT.